The rows below give T cell receptor beta chains drawn from one sample of a study of T-cell memory formation after mild COVID-19. TCRdb passed the 5' RACE reads through MiXCR, listing each CDR3 protein once. This sample has 400,000 or so distinct CDR3 sequences; 20% occur once, and the top ten carry around 8.4%. The sample was PBMCs or a T cell subset sorted from them (not recorded which). Receptors were obtained from an adult woman who had mild COVID-19 (a few samples of this study predate the infection). Cell type and time point are not known. The CDR3 runs from the conserved cysteine through the conserved F or W. The D gene is left open where the match is weak. Rows may omit the clone size; those that give it use once, few, many or a size class.

v_call	clone_size	cdr3_length	d_call	j_call	cdr3_aa	cdr3_nt
TRBV5-6	few	16	NA	TRBJ2-3	CASSLGLDTYTDTQYF	TGTGCCAGCAGCTTGGGCTTAGATACCTACACAGATACGCAGTATTTT
TRBV20-1	NA	14	NA	TRBJ1-1	CSARSGLRNTEAFF	TGCAGTGCCAGATCGGGTTTACGGAACACTGAAGCTTTCTTT
TRBV7-9	few	16	TRBD1	TRBJ2-6	CASSKPQGVGANVLTF	TGTGCCAGCAGCAAGCCTCAGGGGGTTGGGGCCAACGTCCTGACTTTC
TRBV7-9	few	16	NA	TRBJ1-2	CASSSLLRLANYGYTF	TGTGCCAGCAGCTCTCTTCTTCGGTTAGCTAACTATGGCTACACCTTC
TRBV24-1	few	14	NA	TRBJ1-5	CATSDSYRDQPQHF	TGTGCCACCAGTGATTCGTACAGGGATCAGCCCCAGCATTTT
TRBV3-1	NA	14	NA	TRBJ1-2	CASSARTENYGYTF	TGTGCCAGCAGCGCGCGGACAGAAAACTATGGCTACACCTTC
TRBV6-5	many	16	TRBD2	TRBJ2-4	CASSYSPGGAKNIQYF	TGTGCCAGCAGTTACTCCCCGGGGGGAGCCAAAAACATTCAGTACTTC
TRBV5-1	NA	15	NA	TRBJ2-7	CASSHSTGVSYEQYF	TGCGCCAGCAGCCATTCGACGGGAGTGAGCTACGAGCAGTACTTC
TRBV5-1	few	12	NA	TRBJ2-3	CASSLEPDTQYF	TGCGCCAGCAGCTTAGAACCAGATACGCAGTATTTT
TRBV19	few	12	TRBD2	TRBJ2-4	CASSPRENIQYF	TGTGCCAGTAGTCCGCGGGAGAACATTCAGTACTTC
TRBV19	many	13	NA	TRBJ1-2	CASGPRGGHGYTF	TGTGCCAGTGGGCCACGGGGCGGACATGGCTACACCTTC
TRBV27	NA	15	TRBD1	TRBJ2-3	CASSFSTGQGALMYF	TGTGCCAGCAGTTTTTCGACCGGACAGGGGGCACTTATGTATTTT
TRBV28	NA	16	TRBD1	TRBJ2-2	CASSPSGTGVTGELFF	TGTGCCAGCAGCCCGTCCGGGACAGGGGTCACCGGGGAGCTGTTTTTT
TRBV10-3	few	13	NA	TRBJ2-7	CAISLQGSYEQYF	TGTGCCATCAGTCTCCAGGGGTCCTACGAGCAGTACTTC
TRBV7-9	NA	19	NA	TRBJ2-3	CASSLFGTLGQKHTDTQYF	TGTGCCAGCAGCTTATTCGGGACTCTTGGACAGAAACACACAGATACGCAGTATTTT
TRBV4-3	many	16	TRBD2	TRBJ2-3	CASSHGTSGTSDTQYF	TGCGCCAGCAGCCATGGGACTAGCGGAACTTCGGATACGCAGTATTTT
TRBV20-1	NA	15	TRBD2	TRBJ2-3	CSAGKAGGPTDTQYF	TGCAGTGCTGGAAAAGCGGGGGGACCCACAGATACGCAGTATTTT
TRBV6-5	NA	13	TRBD1	TRBJ1-2	CASSYRQGLGYTF	TGTGCCAGCAGTTATAGACAGGGGCTTGGCTACACCTTC
TRBV12-3/TRBV12-4	few	11	NA	TRBJ2-7	CAVRAGNEQYF	TGTGCCGTCCGGGCAGGGAACGAGCAGTACTTC
TRBV6-5	few	15	TRBD2	TRBJ2-1	CASSNLAGLYNEQFF	TGTGCCAGCAGTAATCTAGCGGGGCTTTACAATGAGCAGTTCTTC
TRBV10-3	NA	14	TRBD1	TRBJ2-5	CAISAGTGAETQYF	TGTGCCATCAGTGCCGGGACAGGGGCCGAGACCCAGTACTTC
TRBV12-3/TRBV12-4	many	13	NA	TRBJ1-2	CASSLSGYYGYTF	TGTGCCAGCAGTTTATCAGGGTATTATGGCTACACCTTC
TRBV28	NA	15	NA	TRBJ1-6	CASKGESSYNSPLHF	TGTGCCAGCAAAGGAGAGAGCTCCTATAATTCACCCCTCCACTTT
TRBV7-9	few	14	NA	TRBJ2-5	CASSSNRGGETQYF	TGTGCCAGCAGCTCCAACAGGGGAGGAGAGACCCAGTACTTC
TRBV12-3/TRBV12-4	few	20	TRBD1	TRBJ2-3	CASSLYRLRPGQGGPDTQYF	TGTGCCAGCAGTCTTTACCGACTACGACCGGGACAGGGAGGACCAGATACGCAGTATTTT
TRBV24-1	NA	17	TRBD2	TRBJ2-3	CATSDPRGREGLDTQYF	TGTGCCACCAGTGATCCCCGGGGGCGGGAGGGCCTGGATACGCAGTATTTT
TRBV7-6	many	13	NA	TRBJ2-2	CASRPSATGELFF	TGTGCCAGCCGACCTAGCGCCACCGGGGAGCTGTTTTTT
TRBV19	NA	14	NA	TRBJ1-5	CASSGLSGNQPQHF	TGTGCCAGTAGCGGACTGTCAGGTAATCAGCCCCAGCATTTT
TRBV9	NA	16	TRBD1	TRBJ2-3	CASSVTGVLGTDTQYF	TGTGCCAGCAGCGTTACAGGGGTCCTGGGCACAGATACGCAGTATTTT
TRBV6-2/TRBV6-3	NA	18	NA	TRBJ1-5	CASSYPSQWTAGYQPQHF	TGTGCCAGCAGTTACCCCTCTCAATGGACCGCAGGCTACCAGCCCCAGCATTTT
TRBV11-2	NA	13	NA	TRBJ2-1	CASSSQERNEQFF	TGTGCCAGCAGCTCCCAAGAAAGGAATGAGCAGTTCTTC
TRBV4-2	few	18	TRBD2	TRBJ2-7	CASSHPGTSGTGRYEQYF	TGTGCCAGCAGCCACCCGGGGACTAGCGGGACGGGGCGCTACGAGCAGTACTTC
TRBV6-2/TRBV6-3	few	14	NA	TRBJ1-5	CASSSPHLSKPQHF	TGTGCCAGCAGTTCTCCGCACCTGAGCAAGCCCCAGCATTTT
TRBV12-3/TRBV12-4	few	12	NA	TRBJ1-6	CASSRQNSPLHF	TGTGCCAGCAGCCGGCAGAATTCACCCCTCCACTTT
TRBV7-6	few	16	TRBD1	TRBJ2-7	CASSPFGTVVSYEQYF	TGTGCCAGCAGCCCTTTCGGGACAGTTGTGTCCTACGAGCAGTACTTC
TRBV6-6	NA	15	NA	TRBJ1-1	CASSPPRGGDTEAFF	TGTGCCAGCAGCCCTCCGAGGGGAGGGGACACTGAAGCTTTCTTT
TRBV7-2	NA	13	TRBD1	TRBJ1-2	CASSRDRAYGYTF	TGTGCCAGCAGCCGAGACAGGGCCTATGGCTACACCTTC
TRBV4-3	NA	15	TRBD2	TRBJ2-3	CASSHVAGGIDTQYF	TGCGCCAGCAGCCACGTAGCGGGGGGGATAGATACGCAGTATTTT
TRBV4-1	few	16	TRBD1	TRBJ2-5	CASSQGTGGGEETQYF	TGCGCCAGCAGCCAAGGGACAGGGGGAGGGGAAGAGACCCAGTACTTC
TRBV7-3	NA	15	TRBD2	TRBJ2-3	CASSLVAGGQDTQYF	TGTGCCAGCAGCTTAGTAGCGGGGGGGCAAGATACGCAGTATTTT
TRBV5-5	many	17	TRBD1	TRBJ1-1	CASSLMGQRRLNTEAFF	TGTGCCAGCAGCTTGATGGGACAGAGAAGATTGAACACTGAAGCTTTCTTT
TRBV6-5	NA	15	TRBD2	TRBJ2-1	CASKRGTSGSPEQFF	TGTGCCAGCAAAAGAGGAACTAGCGGGAGCCCCGAGCAGTTCTTC
TRBV11-2	many	18	TRBD2	TRBJ2-6	CASSPTLAGGAGANVLTF	TGTGCCAGCAGCCCAACACTAGCGGGGGGTGCCGGAGCCAACGTCCTGACTTTC
TRBV12-3/TRBV12-4	NA	15	NA	TRBJ2-5	CASSLVAGLPETQYF	TGTGCCAGCAGTTTAGTCGCAGGGCTTCCAGAGACCCAGTACTTC
TRBV19	NA	13	NA	TRBJ2-7	CASSPGHSYEQYF	TGTGCCAGTAGCCCCGGGCACTCCTACGAGCAGTACTTC
TRBV7-2	NA	14	NA	TRBJ1-1	CASSLREANTEAFF	TGTGCCAGCAGCTTACGGGAAGCAAACACTGAAGCTTTCTTT
TRBV12-3/TRBV12-4	NA	15	NA	TRBJ1-4	CASSPGGSTNEKLFF	TGTGCCAGCAGCCCGGGCGGGTCAACTAATGAAAAACTGTTTTTT
TRBV13	few	11	NA	TRBJ2-1	CASSGVREQFF	TGTGCCAGCTCAGGGGTACGGGAGCAGTTCTTC
TRBV20-1	NA	14	TRBD2	TRBJ2-4	CSAKTGGGLRIQYF	TGCAGTGCTAAGACCGGGGGGGGCTTGCGCATTCAGTACTTC
TRBV11-2	few	15	NA	TRBJ1-2	CASSLARLLNYGYTF	TGTGCCAGCAGCTTAGCTCGTCTCTTGAACTATGGCTACACCTTC
TRBV20-1	NA	17	TRBD2	TRBJ2-1	CSVPSAGLAGAYNEQFF	TGCAGTGTCCCATCAGCGGGTCTAGCGGGGGCCTACAATGAGCAGTTCTTC
TRBV7-2	many	15	TRBD2	TRBJ2-3	CASSLDAGVIDTQYF	TGTGCCAGCAGCTTAGATGCGGGAGTAATAGATACGCAGTATTTT
TRBV5-4	few	15	TRBD1	TRBJ2-2	CASSSRGQDTGELFF	TGTGCCAGCAGCTCTAGGGGGCAGGACACCGGGGAGCTGTTTTTT
TRBV6-1	few	12	NA	TRBJ2-7	CASRGHAYEQYF	TGTGCCAGCAGGGGACACGCTTACGAGCAGTACTTC
TRBV9	few	16	NA	TRBJ2-2	CASSPRTRVGTGELFF	TGTGCCAGCAGCCCAAGGACCCGGGTGGGGACCGGGGAGCTGTTTTTT